This is a list of T cell receptor beta chains from one sample in a study of shared clonotypes between healthy human individuals. Some clones are missing from TCRdb's copy, which holds only in-frame ones; the method was immunoSEQ multiplex PCR. The repertoire has approximately 2.5 million clones, over 85% of them found once; the top ten carry around 0.37%. Sequences were obtained from naive CD4+ T cells from PBMCs. The receptors were gathered from a man younger than 35 in good health. Some clones in this sample may be carry-over from other donors' samples. The CDR3 runs from the conserved cysteine through the conserved F or W. D genes are given only for firm matches. Clone size is given for some rows only: seen once, a few or many times, or a class if the clone is expanded.

v_call	j_call	clone_size	d_call	cdr3_aa	cdr3_nt
TRBV5-5	TRBJ2-3	.	.	CASSLGGPTDTQYF	TGTGCCAGCAGCTTGGGCGGCCCCACAGATACGCAGTATTTT
TRBV9	TRBJ2-1	.	.	CASSKDPFGGGREQFF	TGTGCCAGCAGCAAGGACCCTTTTGGTGGGGGTCGAGAGCAGTTCTTC
TRBV29-1	TRBJ1-1	.	.	CSVLGNTEAFF	TGCAGCGTTTTGGGGAACACTGAAGCTTTCTTT
TRBV19	TRBJ1-5	.	TRBD1	CASSVIGQGALGNQPQHF	TGTGCCAGTAGTGTCATAGGACAGGGGGCGTTGGGCAATCAGCCCCAGCATTTT
TRBV7-2	TRBJ2-1	.	.	CASSLGGRILEQFF	TGTGCCAGCAGCCTAGGGGGACGGATACTTGAGCAGTTCTTC
TRBV11-2	TRBJ2-1	.	.	CASSLASPTYNEQFF	TGTGCCAGCAGCTTAGCGAGCCCAACCTACAATGAGCAGTTCTTC
TRBV19	TRBJ2-2	.	.	CASSARAPQGELFF	TGTGCCAGTAGTGCCCGGGCCCCCCAAGGGGAGCTGTTTTTT
TRBV10-3	TRBJ2-1	.	TRBD2	CAISEVAGNEQFF	TGTGCCATCAGTGAGGTAGCGGGGAATGAGCAGTTCTTC
TRBV7-2	TRBJ2-1	.	.	CASSLSGNSYNEQFF	TGTGCCAGCAGCTTATCCGGAAACTCCTACAATGAGCAGTTCTTC
TRBV9	TRBJ2-7	.	.	CASSVGQNYEQYF	TGTGCCAGCAGCGTAGGTCAGAACTACGAGCAGTACTTC
TRBV6-5	TRBJ2-6	once	.	CASSYSGTGANVLAF	TGTGCCAGCAGTTACTCAGGGACGGGGGCCAACGTCCTGGCTTTC
TRBV7-9	TRBJ2-5	once	TRBD1	CASTVDRGQETQYF	TGTGCCAGCACCGTGGACAGGGGGCAAGAGACCCAGTACTTC
TRBV28	TRBJ2-1	.	.	CASSLRGVPYNEQFF	TGTGCCAGCAGTTTAAGGGGGGTCCCCTACAATGAGCAGTTCTTC
TRBV5-4	TRBJ1-1	.	.	CASSLDRWAEAFF	TGTGCCAGCAGCTTGGATCGGTGGGCTGAAGCTTTCTTT
TRBV5-6	TRBJ1-2	few	TRBD1	CASSSTSFPGQGNYGYTF	TGTGCCAGCAGCTCAACTTCGTTTCCGGGACAGGGTAACTATGGCTACACCTTC
TRBV29-1	TRBJ2-3	.	.	CSGLGGFGDTQYF	TGCAGCGGCCTCGGGGGTTTTGGAGATACGCAGTATTTT
TRBV7-2	TRBJ1-1	once	.	CASSLSRVSEAFF	TGTGCCAGCAGCTTGTCTCGGGTATCTGAAGCTTTCTTT
TRBV2	TRBJ1-2	.	TRBD1	CASSQLRTGNYGYTF	TGTGCCAGCAGTCAACTAAGGACAGGGAACTATGGCTACACCTTC
TRBV6-5	TRBJ2-1	.	.	CASSLLGSQTYNEQFF	TGTGCCAGCAGTTTACTGGGCAGTCAGACCTACAATGAGCAGTTCTTC
TRBV5-8	TRBJ2-7	.	TRBD2	CASTSLAEASYEQYF	TGTGCCAGCACATCCCTAGCGGAGGCCTCCTACGAGCAGTACTTC
TRBV25-1	TRBJ1-2	.	TRBD1	CASSTGLPGGYGYTF	TGTGCCAGCAGTACGGGCCTCCCAGGGGGCTATGGCTACACCTTC
TRBV4-1	TRBJ2-5	once	.	CASSLLGLYQETQYF	TGCGCCAGCAGCCTTTTGGGACTGTACCAAGAGACCCAGTACTTC